The 11 T cell receptor beta chains presented below share a single source sample, sequenced in a study of CD8 T cells in ankylosing spondylitis. TCRdb re-analysed the 5' RACE reads in MiXCR, keeping a single row per CDR3 protein. The profile shows 200,000 to 300,000 distinct CDR3 sequences, roughly 32% of them singletons. The material sequenced was blood, either unsorted or a sorted T cell fraction (not recorded which). These receptors all stem from a male donor with ankylosing spondylitis or in good health (not recorded which).

This clonotype was detected once. The CDR3 loop reads CASSLIQGTDTQYF. For the CDR3, the DNA is TGTGCCAGCAGTTTAATCCAGGGGACAGATACGCAGTATTTT. V gene TRBV28 combines with J gene TRBJ2-3, with a weak D call TRBD1 (6 bases). This CDR3 is 14 amino acids long. The V gene's germline CDR1 is MDHEN and CDR2 SYDVKM. Trimming cost V 2 bases and J 3 bases, with 9 bases left between them. Full variable domain (missing parts from reference TRBV28 and TRBJ2-3): DVKVTQSSRYLVKRTGEKVFLECVQDMDHENMFWYRQDPGLGLRLIYFSYDVKMKEKGDIPEGYSVSREKKERFSLILESASTNQTSMYLCASSLIQGTDTQYFGPGTRLTVL.

V and J are TRBV7-2 and TRBJ2-1, with D unresolved. The CDR3 has 15 amino acids. Germline loops: CDR1 SGHTA, CDR2 FQGNSA. V was shortened by 2 bases and J by 5 bases, with 13 bases between the two germline ends. The CDR3 DNA reads as TGTGCCAGCAGCTTACGTGGGTTTGGGGACAATGAGCAGTTCTTC. This gives the protein CASSLRGFGDNEQFF.

The J gene is TRBJ2-1, the V gene TRBV7-2, with 9 bases matching TRBD1. The CDR3 totals 15 residues. CDR1 is SGHTA and CDR2 is FQGNSA in the germline V gene. Germline trimming cut 4 bases from V and 4 bases from J; bases unmatched to any gene: 5. As DNA, the CDR3 is TGTGCCAGCAGCTCCGAGGGACAGGGATACAATGAGCAGTTCTTC. Translating gives CASSSEGQGYNEQFF.

The rearrangement links TRBV2 to TRBJ1-2, with D unclear. The ends were cut back, 7 bases at V and 1 base at J, with 7 bases in the middle. This CDR3 is 12 amino acids long. Germline V gene sequence: CDR1 SNHLY, CDR2 FYNNEI. In DNA form, the CDR3 reads TGTGCCAGCAAGGGCAGTAACTATGGCTACACCTTC. It codes for CASKGSNYGYTF.

Only a few counts were recorded for this clonotype. The chain employs TRBV28 and TRBJ2-1; 9 positions agree with TRBD2. The trim removed 7 bases at V and 7 bases at J, leaving 14 bases unmatched. The CDR3 is made up of 16 amino acids. Germline V gene data show CDR1 as MDHEN and CDR2 as SYDVKM. DNA of the CDR3: TGTGCCAGCACCGCCGGGGGCGGGGGGGCCGTAAATGAGCAGTTCTTC. Translating gives CASTAGGGGAVNEQFF.

The rearrangement uses TRBV6-1 and TRBJ2-5, with D possibly TRBD1 on 5 matching bases. This CDR3 has 13 residues. V was clipped by 8 bases and J by 9 bases, with 19 bases between them. Germline assignment: CDR1 MNHNS and CDR2 SASEGT. The CDR3 DNA follows: TGTGCCAGCGGAGAGGACCCAGAACAGGCCCAGTACTTC. Its translation is CASGEDPEQAQYF.

This clonotype showed up just a few times. This chain uses TRBV5-1 with TRBJ2-7, with 7 bases matching TRBD1. Germline lookup yields CDR1 SGHRS and CDR2 YFSETQ. Unmatched junction bases numbered 11, after V lost 3 bases and J lost 8 bases. The CDR3 extends over 14 amino acids. The CDR3 here is CASSSGQTYTKQYF. CDR3 sequence (DNA): TGCGCCAGCAGCTCGGGACAGACTTATACGAAGCAGTACTTC.

This clonotype was observed a handful of times. This chain links TRBV15 with TRBJ2-5; D possibly corresponds to TRBD1 (6 bases). Trimming cost V 0 bases and J 6 bases, with 8 bases left between them. This CDR3 comprises 13 residues. Germline V lookup: CDR1 LNHNV, CDR2 YYDKDF (reference sequence). The CDR3 DNA reads as TGTGCCACCAGCAGAGACAGGGGCCAGACCCAGTACTTC. It codes for CATSRDRGQTQYF.

This clonotype came up many times. The V and J genes are TRBV29-1 and TRBJ2-1; D ambiguous. This CDR3 contains 11 residues. CDR1 SQVTM and CDR2 ANQGSEA come from the germline V gene. Deletions cut 6 bases from V and 7 bases from J, with 10 bases between. The CDR3 loop reads CSVARPNEQFF. CDR3 nucleotide sequence: TGCAGCGTCGCTCGCCCTAATGAGCAGTTCTTC.

J is TRBJ2-1 and V is TRBV6-1; 7 bases are a match to TRBD2. The CDR3 consists of 15 residues. V shed 8 bases, J shed 0 bases, and the junction held 7 bases outside the gene matches. Germline V lookup: CDR1 MNHNS, CDR2 SASEGT. CDR3 bases: TGTGCCAGCGGGGAGGGTCGAAGCTCCTACAATGAGCAGTTCTTC. As protein: CASGEGRSSYNEQFF.

This clonotype showed up just a few times. The V gene is TRBV3-1, the J gene TRBJ2-1; the D is unclear. The length of the CDR3 is 16 residues. Trimming shortened V by 4 bases and J by 0 bases, and 13 bases separated the two germline ends. Germline V CDR1 and CDR2: LGHDT, YNNKEL (reference sequence). The CDR3 region has the DNA TGTGCCAGCAGCCCTCAGACGGCGGCCTCCTACAATGAGCAGTTCTTC. This sequence encodes CASSPQTAASYNEQFF.